These 8 T cell receptor beta chains originate from one sample sequenced in a study of T-cell reconstitution after alpha-beta-depleted transplantation in children (TCRdb year 2016). Receptor amplification or capture employed PCR. The sequencer was an Illumina HiSeq 2500. To normalize quantification of the TCRbeta repertoire, the TCR libraries were built with molecular barcoding that relied on unique molecular identifiers. TCRdb trimmed the raw reads at Q25, called clones with MiXCR and kept productive beta chains. Here each entry gathers all rows of one CDR3 protein and keeps the most common genes and DNA. This sample holds over 150,000 distinct CDR3 sequences; roughly 15% were observed only once. Over 10% of the sample is in the top ten clones. Sequencing used PBMCs from the stem cell graft donor, obtained from the stem cell graft. The receptors were gathered from a human donor who donated a stem cell graft to a child with acute lymphoblastic leukemia.

This clonotype was seen many times. The genes are TRBV5-1 and TRBJ2-2, with 8 nucleotides matching TRBD1. Trimming cost V 4 bases and J 3 bases; bases outside gene matches: 8. Germline assignment: CDR1 SGHRS and CDR2 YFSETQ. This CDR3 has 16 amino acids. CDR3 in amino acids: CASSPGWTGHTGELFF. The CDR3 region has the DNA TGCGCCAGCAGCCCGGGGTGGACAGGGCACACCGGGGAGCTGTTTTTT.

The chain couples TRBV19 to TRBJ2-5, with D possibly called TRBD1 or TRBD2 (5 bases each). V lost 5 bases to trimming and J lost 5 bases, with 15 bases between them. The germline V gene has CDR1 LNHDA and CDR2 SQIVND (reference sequence). The CDR3 has 14 residues. The CDR3 bases are TGTGCCAGTAGTCCCCAGGGCTCGGGGGAGACCCAGTACTTC. Translating gives CASSPQGSGETQYF.

The chain links TRBV20-1 to TRBJ1-2, with 7 bases fitting TRBD1. The CDR3 runs 14 residues. Per the germline V gene, CDR1 is DFQATT and CDR2 is SNEGSKA (reference sequence). J gave up 2 bases and V 3 bases, and 6 bases lay outside the gene matches. CDR3 nucleotides: TGCAGTGCTAGCGAAGACAGGGCGAACTATGGCTACACCTTC. The encoded protein is CSASEDRANYGYTF.

This clonotype was observed many times. This chain joins TRBV5-1 and TRBJ2-7; 11 nucleotides align to TRBD1. The CDR3 contains 14 residues. In germline, CDR1 is SGHRS, CDR2 YFSETQ. With 3 bases clipped from V and 3 bases from J, the junction kept 2 bases outside the gene matches. CDR3 residues: CASSWTGGRYEQYF. CDR3 DNA: TGCGCCAGCAGCTGGACAGGGGGCCGCTACGAGCAGTACTTC. The full variable domain, with the rest looked up from reference TRBV5-1 and TRBJ2-7, is KAGVTQTPRYLIKTRGQQVTLSCSPISGHRSVSWYQQTPGQGLQFLFEYFSETQRNKGNFPGRFSGRQFSNSRSEMNVSTLELGDSALYLCASSWTGGRYEQYFGPGTRLTVT.

This clonotype was seen a handful of times. The V and J genes are TRBV7-9 and TRBJ1-3, with 8 bases aligning to TRBD1. Germline V gives CDR1 SEHNR, CDR2 FQNEAQ (reference sequence). The V and J ends lost 6 bases and 4 bases, in that order; junction bases with no gene match: 8. The length of the CDR3 is 15 residues. The CDR3 nucleotides are TGTGCCAGCAGTAGAACCAGACAGGGGGGAAACACCATATATTTT. The encoded protein is CASSRTRQGGNTIYF. The full variable domain, in which reference TRBV7-9 and TRBJ1-3 provide the parts outside the CDR3, is DTGVSQNPRHKITKRGQNVTFRCDPISEHNRLYWYRQTLGQGPEFLTYFQNEAQLEKSRLLSDRFSAERPKGSFSTLEIQRTEQGDSAMYLCASSRTRQGGNTIYFGEGSWLTVV.

This chain joins TRBV7-9 and TRBJ2-5; D assignment may be TRBD1 or TRBD2 (6 bases each). V lost 4 bases, J lost 2 bases, and 17 bases lay in between. In germline, CDR1 is SEHNR, CDR2 FQNEAQ (reference sequence). There are 16 residues in the CDR3. Here the CDR3 DNA reads TGTGCCAGCAGCTCCCATGGAGGGGGGAGACAAGAGACCCAGTACTTC. Protein: CASSSHGGGRQETQYF.

This clonotype appeared many times. The chain employs TRBV24-1 and TRBJ1-1; 11 bases align to TRBD1. The germline gives CDR1 KGHDR, CDR2 SFDVKD. CDR3 length: 15 residues. V was clipped by 9 bases and J by 2 bases; unmatched bases: 7. CDR3 bases: TGTGCCACCCGAGGACAGGGGGCTGGAAACACTGAAGCTTTCTTT. Protein sequence: CATRGQGAGNTEAFF.

This clonotype was seen ten or more times. The chain has TRBV6-5 and TRBJ1-5; 10 nucleotides align to TRBD1. This CDR3 is 15 amino acids long. Germline V gene sequence: CDR1 MNHEY, CDR2 SVGAGI. Trimming took 2 bases from V and 4 from J; bases not matched to a gene: 2. DNA for the CDR3: TGTGCCAGCAGTTACGGGACAGGGGTTAATCAGCCCCAGCATTTT. Residues: CASSYGTGVNQPQHF.